This T cell receptor (beta chain) was identified in a study of T cells expressing NK-cell markers (dated by TCRdb to the early 2020s). At the level of the whole study: TCR beta-chain repertoires were profiled in sorted CD3+CD56+NKG2C+, CD3+CD56+NKG2C- and CD3+CD56-NKG2C+ T-cell subsets from about 8 donors. Libraries were sequenced as 2 x 150 bp reads on Illumina HiSeq 2000/2500, MiSeq or NextSeq. Among the eight sequenced donors, seven were HCMV-seropositive and one was HCMV-seronegative. All eight donors whose samples were sequenced were randomly selected healthy volunteers, three of them men and five women. Broad study findings and their caveats: Whether the expanded NKG2C-expressing T cell clones were specific for HCMV antigens was left unclear. In a handful of donors, the dominant CD3+CD56+NKG2C+ clonotypes were found to rank among the top 10 CD8+ clonotypes and to make up roughly 1.0-8% of CD8+ T cells. Those dominant clonotypes were again the most abundant among CD3+CD56-NKG2C+ cells in a handful of donors, at roughly 25-60.1%.

The CDR3 spans 12 residues, from the cysteine through the phenylalanine. Only the protein is on record. The germline V gene yields ENHRY for CDR1 and SYGVKD for CDR2. In regard to this clonotype: Its binding antigen is unknown.

TCRdb lists the instrument as Illumina HiSeq 2000. TCR beta cDNA libraries were prepared using 5'RACE template switching, which introduced a universal primer site and unique molecular identifiers. cDNA synthesis was primed from the TCR beta constant segment, followed by two successive PCR amplification steps. In the authors' own workflow: Reads were demultiplexed and grouped by UMI with MIGEC, and clonotypes were assembled and quantified with MiTCR. To exclude erroneous sequences, any TCR cDNA sequence not supported by at least two reads was discarded. The tcR package was used for downstream repertoire analysis, and clonotypes were matched across fractions by CDR3 nucleotide sequence plus V segment. Antigen specificity was annotated against VDJdb with VDJmatch, allowing one amino acid substitution in CDR3. Following reprocessing of the reads by TCRdb, the data hold one row per CDR3 protein sequence and no DNA is available. What appears here as the V and J calls and clone size reflects TCRdb's work, not the paper's. The table for this sample lists fewer than 400,000 distinct CDR3 sequences. Around a tenth of the sample belongs to the ten largest clones.

To determine HCMV serostatus, a commercial ELISA kit was used to detect HCMV-specific IgG in serum. Ficoll density gradient centrifugation was used to isolate peripheral blood mononuclear cells from blood. The receptor was derived from a woman aged 50 to 65 in good health. Donor details come from another sample of the same person, matched by shared clones. Sequencing was carried out using blood T cells: a sorted CD56 or NKG2C T cell subset, CD4+ or CD8+ T cells, or bulk PBMC T cells (not recorded which). Here the chain combines TRBV10-3 and TRBJ2-7. This receptor has the CDR3 CAISPHWSEQYF.